Below, 21 T cell receptor beta chains from the same sample are listed, as sequenced in a study of control samples from healthy donors and cancer patients. TCRdb's copy holds only in-frame clones and misses some; the assay was immunoSEQ multiplex PCR. The sample has over 200,000 clones, around 80% seen once; the top ten hold roughly 14%. The sequenced sample consisted of PBMCs. These receptors were taken from a woman aged 60-75 years with lung cancer.

This chain uses TRBV6-5 with TRBJ1-1; TRBD1 might be the D (6 bases). Trimming removed 5 bases from V and 1 base from J, with 11 bases in between. Germline-derived CDR1 and CDR2 are MNHEY and SVGAGI. The CDR3 contains 14 residues. For the CDR3, the DNA is TGTGCCAGCAGTCTATTGGACAGGAACACTGAAGCTTTCTTT. It is translated as CASSLLDRNTEAFF.

The chain is built from TRBV18 and TRBJ2-2; 9 nucleotides align to TRBD1. Germline V gives CDR1 KGHSH, CDR2 LQKENI. The trim removed 6 bases at V and 2 bases at J, leaving 10 bases unmatched. The CDR3 totals 17 residues. For the CDR3, the DNA is TGTGCCAGCTCCCCCGCCGACAGGGGGGCAAACACCGGGGAGCTGTTTTTT. Translation gives CASSPADRGANTGELFF.

This clone has a single count. The chain joins TRBV5-1 to TRBJ2-5; D gene uncertain. V dropped 0 bases and J dropped 5 bases, with 11 bases sitting between them. Germline CDR1 SGHRS, CDR2 YFSETQ. The CDR3 contains 14 residues. CDR3 residues: CASSLVGPQETQYF. For the CDR3, the DNA is TGCGCCAGCAGCTTGGTTGGCCCCCAGGAGACCCAGTACTTC.

V gene TRBV3-1 (or the pseudogene TRBV3-2) combines with J gene TRBJ2-3, with D perhaps matching TRBD1 (6 bases). The V end lost 0 bases, the J end lost 1 base, and 14 bases lay between the germline ends. The length of the CDR3 is 17 residues. Per germline, CDR1 LGHDT and CDR2 YNNKEL (reference sequence). The CDR3 region has the DNA TGTGCCAGCAGCCAAGACAGGGGCCGGTGGGGCACAGATACGCAGTATTTT. It yields the protein CASSQDRGRWGTDTQYF.

This clone was detected only a few times. V is TRBV11-2 and J is TRBJ2-7, with D possibly TRBD1 on 6 matching bases. Germline loops: CDR1 SGHAT, CDR2 FQNNGV. The CDR3 totals 13 residues. Trimming took off 4 bases at V and 3 bases at J, with 10 bases between the two ends. The CDR3 bases are TGTGCCAGCAGCTCCTTCAGGGGCTACGAGCAGTACTTC. This codes for CASSSFRGYEQYF.

This clone came up once. V and J are TRBV5-8 and TRBJ2-1; D is possibly TRBD2 (5 bases). The CDR3 extends over 16 amino acids. V was clipped by 2 bases and J by 9 bases, with 21 bases between them. Germline loops: CDR1 SGHTS, CDR2 YDEGEE. The CDR3 DNA is TGTGCCAGCAGCTTAAGTATAGGAGCCGAGGGAGTTGAGCAGTTCTTC. Translating gives CASSLSIGAEGVEQFF.

This sequence joins TRBV5-1 and TRBJ2-7; no clear D. V was clipped by 2 bases and J by 1 base, with 10 bases between them. The germline gives CDR1 SGHRS, CDR2 YFSETQ. The length of the CDR3 is 14 residues. The CDR3 sequence is CASSLTAESYEQYF. DNA for the CDR3: TGCGCCAGCAGCTTAACGGCAGAGTCCTACGAGCAGTACTTC.

The chain employs TRBV10-3 and TRBJ2-3; D is ambiguous. Per germline, CDR1 ENHRY and CDR2 SYGVKD. The CDR3 is 12 residues long. V shed 2 bases and J shed 5 bases, with 5 bases lying between them. CDR3 DNA: TGTGCCATCAGTGAGGGCGAAGATACGCAGTATTTT. Translation gives CAISEGEDTQYF.

This rearrangement joins TRBV7-2 to TRBJ2-7; a weak D match, TRBD2 (6 bases). Germline assignment: CDR1 SGHTA and CDR2 FQGNSA. The CDR3 covers 16 residues. Trimming removed 2 bases from V and 3 bases from J, with 17 bases in between. CDR3 nucleotide sequence: TGTGCCAGCAGCTTAATCAGGGTAGCGGTGTACTACGAGCAGTACTTC. Translation gives CASSLIRVAVYYEQYF. Together with reference TRBV7-2 and TRBJ2-7, the CDR3 gives the full variable domain: GAGVSQSPSNKVTEKGKDVELRCDPISGHTALYWYRQSLGQGLEFLIYFQGNSAPDKSGLPSDRFSAERTGGSVSTLTIQRTQQEDSAVYLCASSLIRVAVYYEQYFGPGTRLTVT.

This chain connects TRBV10-3 to TRBJ1-1; no clear D gene. Germline CDR1 is ENHRY and CDR2 is SYGVKD. The CDR3 is 15 residues long. V was clipped by 2 bases and J by 1 base, with 11 bases between them. CDR3 amino acids: CAISEARSQNTEAFF. In nucleotides, the CDR3 is TGTGCCATCAGTGAGGCCCGCAGTCAGAACACTGAAGCTTTCTTT.

The table lists this clone with many counts. This sequence joins TRBV10-3 and TRBJ1-1; D unresolved. The V end lost 11 bases, the J end lost 0 bases, and 10 bases lay between the germline ends. CDR3 length: 12 residues. Germline CDR1 reads ENHRY; CDR2 reads SYGVKD. The CDR3 loop reads CACRTVNTEAFF. The CDR3, as DNA: TGTGCCTGCCGGACGGTGAACACTGAAGCTTTCTTT.

The chain uses TRBV24-1 and TRBJ2-1, with 8 positions matching TRBD2. Germline trimming cut 0 bases from V and 7 bases from J; bases unmatched to any gene: 10. The CDR3 runs 17 residues. Germline V lookup: CDR1 KGHDR, CDR2 SFDVKD. The CDR3 sequence: CATSDLRGSGALNEQFF. CDR3 DNA: TGTGCCACCAGTGATTTGCGAGGTAGCGGGGCATTAAATGAGCAGTTCTTC.

CDR3 in DNA: TGTGCCAGCAGCTACGGAACGGGGGAGGATGAGCAGTTCTTC. This sequence encodes CASSYGTGEDEQFF. The chain joins TRBV4-2 to TRBJ2-1, with D maybe TRBD2 (6 bases). CDR3 length equals 14 residues. CDR1 is LGHNA and CDR2 is YNFKEQ in the germline V gene. V lost 5 bases, J lost 8 bases, and 16 bases lay in between.

The chain couples TRBV19 to TRBJ2-3; no firm D call. Germline CDR1 reads LNHDA; CDR2 reads SQIVND (reference sequence). V lost 6 bases and J lost 7, with 17 bases in between. The CDR3 contains 14 residues. The CDR3 nucleotides read TGTGCCAGTAGACCCCCCTTGACTCATAATACGCAGTATTTT. This gives the protein CASRPPLTHNTQYF. Drawing the rest from reference TRBV19 and TRBJ2-3, the complete variable domain is DGGITQSPKYLFRKEGQNVTLSCEQNLNHDAMYWYRQDPGQGLRLIYYSQIVNDFQKGDIAEGYSVSREKKESFPLTVTSAQKNPTAFYLCASRPPLTHNTQYFGPGTRLTVL.

This sequence joins TRBV28 and TRBJ1-5, with a weak D call TRBD1 (6 bases). V was pared by 5 bases and J by 4 bases, with 15 bases between. CDR1 MDHEN and CDR2 SYDVKM come from the germline V gene. This CDR3 has 15 residues. The CDR3 DNA reads TGTGCCAGCAGTCCCCCCCAGGGGACAAATCAGCCCCAGCATTTT. Its protein is CASSPPQGTNQPQHF.

V usage is TRBV5-8 and J usage is TRBJ1-1, with D tentatively TRBD1 (6 bases). The V gene's germline CDR1 is SGHTS and CDR2 YDEGEE. The germline V and J ends were trimmed by 6 bases and 2 bases, with 17 bases remaining between them. CDR3 length: 15 amino acids. The CDR3 DNA follows: TGTGCCAGCAACCCCTACGGGGGGGCTAACACTGAAGCTTTCTTT. Protein product: CASNPYGGANTEAFF.

The chain carries TRBV18 and TRBJ1-1, with TRBD1 as a possible D gene (5 bases). The V gene lost 4 bases and the J gene lost 7 bases, with 16 bases spanning the gap. The CDR3 runs to 14 residues. Germline assignment: CDR1 KGHSH and CDR2 LQKENI. CDR3 nucleotide sequence: TGTGCCAGCTCACGAGGGGTCCGGGGTGGTGAAGCTTTCTTT. Its protein is CASSRGVRGGEAFF. Supplemented by reference TRBV18 and TRBJ1-1, the full variable domain reads NAGVMQNPRHLVRRRGQEARLRCSPMKGHSHVYWYRQLPEEGLKFMVYLQKENIIDESGMPKERFSAEFPKEGPSILRIQQVVRGDSAAYFCASSRGVRGGEAFFGQGTRLTVV.

This sequence joins TRBV6-6 and TRBJ1-5; D gene unclear. The germline V and J ends were trimmed by 4 bases and 3 bases, with 10 bases remaining between them. CDR1 MNHNY and CDR2 SVGAGI come from the germline V gene (reference sequence). The CDR3 has 14 amino acids. CDR3 residues: CASSSRAVNQPQHF. CDR3 coding DNA: TGTGCCAGCAGTTCCCGAGCCGTCAATCAGCCCCAGCATTTT.

The J gene is TRBJ2-5, the V gene TRBV5-1; 12 bases are shared with TRBD1. With 4 bases clipped from V and 5 bases from J, the junction kept 9 bases outside the gene matches. The CDR3 loop spans 16 amino acids. Germline V gives CDR1 SGHRS, CDR2 YFSETQ. The CDR3 loop is CASSTGTGGVWETQYF. The CDR3 DNA is TGCGCCAGCAGCACCGGGACAGGGGGCGTCTGGGAGACCCAGTACTTC.

The V gene is TRBV2, the J gene TRBJ1-2; D is possibly TRBD1 (5 bases). The CDR3 totals 14 residues. V gave up 7 bases and J gave up 7 bases, with 19 bases separating them. Germline lookup yields CDR1 SNHLY and CDR2 FYNNEI. CDR3 region: CASNPGLLGSGYTF. The DNA of the CDR3 is TGTGCCAGCAACCCGGGACTGCTTGGGAGTGGCTACACCTTC.

V is TRBV7-2 and J is TRBJ2-3; TRBD1 matches at 8 bases. The CDR3 totals 14 residues. The V and J ends lost 2 bases and 4 bases, in that order; junction bases with no gene match: 2. Per the germline V gene, CDR1 is SGHTA and CDR2 is FQGNSA. The CDR3 loop reads CASSLQGAADTQYF. DNA for the CDR3: TGTGCCAGCAGCTTACAGGGGGCAGCAGATACGCAGTATTTT. Using reference TRBV7-2 and TRBJ2-3 for the parts outside the CDR3, the full variable domain is GAGVSQSPSNKVTEKGKDVELRCDPISGHTALYWYRQSLGQGLEFLIYFQGNSAPDKSGLPSDRFSAERTGGSVSTLTIQRTQQEDSAVYLCASSLQGAADTQYFGPGTRLTVL.